The next 30 T cell receptor beta chains were all read from a single sample in a study of beta chain features in type 1 diabetes. Sequenced material consisted of expressed TCRB transcripts (all of the isolated RNA was reverse transcribed). The method was immunoSEQ multiplex PCR; TCRdb's version includes in-frame clones alone and lacks a portion of them. The repertoire has under 550,000 clones, more than 9.5% of them found once; the top ten carry about 0.042%. Sequenced input: naive CD4+ T cells from blood. These receptors originate from a woman younger than 35 in good health.

The V gene is TRBV6-5, the J gene TRBJ2-7, with 9 bases identical to TRBD1. This CDR3 contains 15 residues. Trimming removed 7 bases from V and 3 bases from J; junction bases left unmatched: 10. Germline CDR1 is MNHEY and CDR2 is SVGAGI. CDR3 DNA sequence: TGTGCCAGCAACATCGGAAGGGACAGGGTCTACGAGCAGTACTTC. This translates into CASNIGRDRVYEQYF.

On this clone itself: The sample carries other DNA sequences with the same CDR3. CDR3 sequence: CASSVGGLSSYNEQFF. DNA of the CDR3: TGTGCCAGCAGCGTAGGAGGCCTAAGCTCCTACAATGAGCAGTTCTTC. J is TRBJ2-1 and V is TRBV9; D call uncertain. Germline V lookup: CDR1 SGDLS, CDR2 YYNGEE. Trimming removed 0 bases from V and 0 bases from J, with 10 bases in between. This CDR3 spans 16 amino acids. Complete variable domain (other parts from reference TRBV9 and TRBJ2-1): DSGVTQTPKHLITATGQRVTLRCSPRSGDLSVYWYQQSLDQGLQFLIQYYNGEERAKGNILERFSAQQFPDLHSELNLSSLELGDSALYFCASSVGGLSSYNEQFFGPGTRLTVL.

The V gene is TRBV5-1, the J gene TRBJ2-1, with D possibly being TRBD2 (5 bases). Germline CDR1 and CDR2: SGHRS and YFSETQ. The CDR3 is 15 residues long. Trimming left V 3 bases short and J 6 bases short, with 16 bases between. Here the CDR3 reads CASSSSPSGFNEQFF. Here the CDR3 DNA reads TGCGCCAGCAGCTCCTCGCCGTCGGGATTCAATGAGCAGTTCTTC.

The gene calls are TRBV7-2 and TRBJ2-5, with TRBD2 as a possible D gene (6 bases). Trimming took 1 base from V and 5 from J, leaving 14 bases between them. The germline CDR1 and CDR2 sequences are SGHTA and FQGNSA. This CDR3 has 15 residues. CDR3 nucleotides: TGTGCCAGCAGCTTAGAGAGAGCCGCGGGGGAGACCCAGTACTTC. Its protein is CASSLERAAGETQYF.

V usage is TRBV7-2 and J usage is TRBJ2-2, with D hard to call. The CDR3 is made up of 16 amino acids. The germline CDR1 and CDR2 sequences are SGHTA and FQGNSA. Trimming shortened V by 1 base and J by 0 bases, and 9 bases separated the two germline ends. CDR3 nucleotide sequence: TGTGCCAGCAGCTTAGAGGCGCGCCCGAACACCGGGGAGCTGTTTTTT. Translation gives CASSLEARPNTGELFF.

This clone has more than one count but fewer than ten. V gene TRBV6-6 combines with J gene TRBJ2-1, with a weak D call TRBD2 (7 bases). The V and J ends lost 5 bases and 9 bases respectively, with 11 bases between them. CDR3 length equals 12 residues. Germline values: CDR1 MNHNY, CDR2 SVGAGI (reference sequence). This CDR3 is CASSPRGAEQFF. DNA of the CDR3: TGTGCCAGCAGTCCCCGGGGGGCTGAGCAGTTCTTC.

This clone was recorded many times. The genes are TRBV21-1 and TRBJ2-7; the D call in the table, TRBD2, was not verified against the DNA. TRBV21-1 is tagged as a pseudogene. The CDR3 length is 16 residues. The CDR3: CASSTKTSGWYYEQYV. CDR3 sequence (DNA): TGTGCCAGCAGCACCAAGACTAGCGGGTGGTACTACGAGCAGTACGTC.

CDR3 in DNA: TGTGCCAGCTCACCGAATGGACAGGGCGGTACTGAAGCTTTCTTT. This encodes CASSPNGQGGTEAFF. The chain is built from TRBV18 and TRBJ1-1; 8 bases match TRBD1. The germline gives CDR1 KGHSH, CDR2 LQKENI. This CDR3 spans 15 amino acids. Trimming cost V 3 bases and J 5 bases; bases outside gene matches: 8.

This clone was counted between two and nine times. The rearrangement uses TRBV18 and TRBJ2-3; TRBD2 matches 11 bases. This CDR3 comprises 15 residues. V shed 3 bases, J shed 6 bases, and the junction held 5 bases outside the gene matches. Per germline, CDR1 KGHSH and CDR2 LQKENI. In DNA, the CDR3 is TGTGCCAGCTCACCGGCTAGCGGGAGGCGTGATACGCAGTATTTT. Translation: CASSPASGRRDTQYF. The whole variable domain, filled in from reference TRBV18 and TRBJ2-3, reads NAGVMQNPRHLVRRRGQEARLRCSPMKGHSHVYWYRQLPEEGLKFMVYLQKENIIDESGMPKERFSAEFPKEGPSILRIQQVVRGDSAAYFCASSPASGRRDTQYFGPGTRLTVL.

This clone appeared a few times. The genes are TRBV28 and TRBJ1-4; D gene ambiguous. Trimming shortened V by 5 bases and J by 4 bases, and 14 bases separated the two germline ends. The CDR3 is 15 residues long. Per the germline V gene, CDR1 is MDHEN and CDR2 is SYDVKM. The CDR3 region is CASSPLGSYNEKLFF. The CDR3 nucleotides read TGTGCCAGCAGTCCCCTGGGCAGCTATAATGAAAAACTGTTTTTT.

The table lists this clone with many counts. The genes are TRBV10-3 and TRBJ2-3, with D unclear. Germline V CDR1 and CDR2: ENHRY, SYGVKD. CDR3 length equals 11 residues. V was trimmed by 9 bases and J by 2 bases, leaving 6 bases between them. CDR3 coding DNA: TGTGCCATTGGTTCCACAGATACGCAGTATTTT. Protein sequence: CAIGSTDTQYF.

The J gene is TRBJ2-2, the V gene TRBV19; TRBD1 is a possible D gene (5 bases). V dropped 6 bases and J dropped 7 bases, with 15 bases sitting between them. CDR1 is LNHDA, CDR2 SQIVND, per germline (reference sequence). The CDR3 has 14 amino acids. The CDR3 DNA reads TGTGCCAGTAGCACCCAGGGAATCGGCGGGGAGCTGTTTTTT. Amino acids: CASSTQGIGGELFF. Looking up the rest from reference TRBV19 and TRBJ2-2 gives the full variable domain: DGGITQSPKYLFRKEGQNVTLSCEQNLNHDAMYWYRQDPGQGLRLIYYSQIVNDFQKGDIAEGYSVSREKKESFPLTVTSAQKNPTAFYLCASSTQGIGGELFFGEGSRLTVL.

This clone has a handful of counts. Other nucleotide sequences from this sample produce the same CDR3. This sequence joins TRBV7-2 and TRBJ1-1, with 7 nucleotides matching TRBD1. The CDR3 totals 14 residues. V was clipped by 5 bases and J by 2 bases; unmatched bases: 5. Germline CDR1 SGHTA, CDR2 FQGNSA. The CDR3 coding sequence is TGTGCCAGCAGCCCAGGGACAGCCAACACTGAAGCTTTCTTT. Protein product: CASSPGTANTEAFF.

In regard to this clone: The same CDR3 can be traced to other DNA sequences in this sample. V is TRBV9 and J is TRBJ1-5; D not resolved. V was trimmed by 0 bases and J by 6 bases, leaving 10 bases between them. This CDR3 is 14 amino acids long. CDR1 is SGDLS, CDR2 YYNGEE, per germline. The CDR3 DNA follows: TGTGCCAGCAGCGTAGAAGGTTCGGGTCAGCCCCAGCATTTT. Its translation is CASSVEGSGQPQHF.

The genes are TRBV7-3 and TRBJ1-6, with 7 nucleotides matching TRBD1. Germline CDR1 SGHTA, CDR2 FQGTGA. V shed 0 bases, J shed 7 bases, and the junction held 3 bases outside the gene matches. This CDR3 region has 15 residues. CDR3 DNA sequence: TGTGCCAGCAGCTTAACCCGGGACAGAAATTCACCCCTCCACTTT. It encodes CASSLTRDRNSPLHF. Variable domain in full (rest from reference TRBV7-3 and TRBJ1-6): GAGVSQTPSNKVTEKGKYVELRCDPISGHTALYWYRQSLGQGPEFLIYFQGTGAADDSGLPNDRFFAVRPEGSVSTLKIQRTERGDSAVYLCASSLTRDRNSPLHFGNGTRLTVT.

This clone turned up a few times. The chain uses TRBV7-2 and TRBJ2-4; D remains unclear. V dropped 1 base and J dropped 0 bases, with 10 bases sitting between them. There are 16 residues in the CDR3. The germline gives CDR1 SGHTA, CDR2 FQGNSA. CDR3 protein: CASSLVGGVAKNIQYF. The DNA for the CDR3 is TGTGCCAGCAGCTTAGTAGGCGGAGTAGCCAAAAACATTCAGTACTTC. The full variable domain, rest sourced from reference TRBV7-2 and TRBJ2-4, is GAGVSQSPSNKVTEKGKDVELRCDPISGHTALYWYRQSLGQGLEFLIYFQGNSAPDKSGLPSDRFSAERTGGSVSTLTIQRTQQEDSAVYLCASSLVGGVAKNIQYFGAGTRLSVL.

The chain recombines TRBV4-1 with TRBJ1-5, with D possibly TRBD1 on 6 matching bases. The CDR3 length is 18 residues. V was clipped by 4 bases and J by 4 bases, with 23 bases between them. Germline V gene data show CDR1 as MGHRA and CDR2 as YSYEKL. CDR3 sequence: CASSPIFNRDKGNQPQHF. Here the CDR3 DNA reads TGCGCCAGCAGCCCGATCTTCAACAGGGACAAAGGAAATCAGCCCCAGCATTTT.

This chain connects TRBV12-5 to TRBJ2-2, with D possibly being TRBD1 (6 bases). Deletions cut 3 bases from V and 2 bases from J, with 10 bases between. The CDR3 spans 15 residues. The V gene's germline CDR1 is LGHNT and CDR2 FRNRAP. The CDR3 sequence is CASGFGQTNTGELFF. The DNA for the CDR3 is TGTGCTAGTGGTTTCGGACAGACTAACACCGGGGAGCTGTTTTTT.

This clone has just a few counts. CDR3 amino acids: CASSFDGSTEQYV. CDR3 bases: TGTGCCAGCAGCTTCGACGGTAGCACCGAGCAGTACGTC. This chain uses TRBV7-3 with TRBJ2-7; D remains unclear. Trimming pared 3 bases from V and 6 bases from J, leaving 12 bases between. There are 13 residues in the CDR3. The germline V gene has CDR1 SGHTA and CDR2 FQGTGA.

This clone was detected a few times. The sample has other DNA sequences that encode this CDR3 too. V is TRBV9 and J is TRBJ2-1; D is uncertain. The CDR3 is 15 residues long. The V end was cut by 0 bases, the J end by 1 base, with 8 bases between. In germline, CDR1 is SGDLS, CDR2 YYNGEE. The CDR3 sequence: CASSVGSGSYNEQFF. CDR3 in DNA: TGTGCCAGCAGCGTAGGGTCCGGGTCCTACAATGAGCAGTTCTTC.

The V call is TRBV19, the J call TRBJ2-7; 8 bases are shared with TRBD2. From germline, CDR1 is LNHDA and CDR2 SQIVND (reference sequence). The ends lost 10 bases at V and 2 bases at J; junction bases unmatched: 13. This CDR3 comprises 15 residues. The CDR3 DNA follows: TGTGCCACCTTAGTAAGCGGGAGTCCCCCCTACGAGCAGTACTTC. Translated: CATLVSGSPPYEQYF. The variable domain in full, with the rest retrieved from reference TRBV19 and TRBJ2-7, is DGGITQSPKYLFRKEGQNVTLSCEQNLNHDAMYWYRQDPGQGLRLIYYSQIVNDFQKGDIAEGYSVSREKKESFPLTVTSAQKNPTAFYLCATLVSGSPPYEQYFGPGTRLTVT.

V is TRBV7-8 and J is TRBJ2-5, with 7 bases aligning to TRBD2. After removal of 3 bases from V and 2 bases from J, the junction contained 12 bases not matched to a gene. Germline V gives CDR1 SGHVS, CDR2 FQNEAQ. The CDR3 is 17 residues long. Here the CDR3 DNA reads TGTGCCAGCAGCTTTTTTCGCTGGAGGCGGGGGCAAGAGACCCAGTACTTC. Translation: CASSFFRWRRGQETQYF.

This clone was observed a handful of times. This sequence joins TRBV15 and TRBJ2-4; D may be TRBD1 or TRBD2 (6 bases each). The CDR3 runs to 15 residues. The V gene lost 6 bases and the J gene lost 9 bases, with 21 bases spanning the gap. Germline-derived CDR1 and CDR2 are LNHNV and YYDKDF (reference sequence). CDR3: CATRRRGAAGSIQYF. The CDR3 DNA is TGTGCCACCAGACGGAGGGGGGCCGCCGGGAGCATTCAGTACTTC.

This clone was picked up many times. The chain couples TRBV28 to TRBJ2-1; possible D gene TRBD1, 5 bases. This CDR3 region has 12 residues. V gave up 5 bases and J gave up 12 bases, with 14 bases separating them. Germline V lookup: CDR1 MDHEN, CDR2 SYDVKM. The CDR3 DNA reads TGTGCCAGCAGTCCCCCAGGGCACGGGCAGTTCTTC. This codes for CASSPPGHGQFF.

The V gene is TRBV29-1, the J gene TRBJ2-5; perhaps TRBD2 as D (6 bases). This CDR3 has 13 amino acids. CDR1 is SQVTM and CDR2 is ANQGSEA in the germline V gene. Trimming stripped 3 bases from V and 7 bases from J, with 15 bases between. CDR3 sequence (DNA): TGCAGCGTTGATTCCGGGACTTATGGGACCCAGTACTTC. It codes for CSVDSGTYGTQYF.

This rearrangement joins TRBV11-1 to TRBJ1-2; D unclear. The CDR3 length is 12 residues. Deletions cut 1 base from V and 5 bases from J, with 5 bases between. Germline V lookup: CDR1 SGHAT, CDR2 FQDESV (reference sequence). CDR3 region: CASSLGMYGYTF. CDR3 nucleotide sequence: TGTGCCAGCAGCTTAGGAATGTATGGCTACACCTTC.

This clone has more than one count but fewer than ten. V and J are TRBV7-2 and TRBJ1-4; D call uncertain. In germline, CDR1 is SGHTA, CDR2 FQGNSA. This CDR3 is 14 amino acids long. Trimming cost V 4 bases and J 8 bases, with 14 bases left between them. CDR3 protein: CASSWAPSGEKLFF. The CDR3, as DNA: TGTGCCAGCAGCTGGGCACCGTCGGGGGAAAAACTGTTTTTT.

The genes are TRBV2 and TRBJ1-4; D remains unclear. Trimming took 7 bases from V and 11 from J, leaving 17 bases between them. Germline V gene data show CDR1 as SNHLY and CDR2 as FYNNEI. The CDR3 totals 13 residues. The CDR3, as DNA: TGTGCCAGCATTGGGAGTTGGGAGTTTAAACTGTTTTTT. Protein: CASIGSWEFKLFF.

V usage is TRBV7-8 and J usage is TRBJ2-5; D ambiguous. Germline loops: CDR1 SGHVS, CDR2 FQNEAQ. V lost 5 bases and J lost 3, with 10 bases in between. The CDR3 runs to 13 residues. CDR3 DNA: TGTGCCAGCAGCGCACAACTGGAAGAGACCCAGTACTTC. This encodes CASSAQLEETQYF.

This clone was seen more than once but under ten times. Distinct nucleotide sequences in the sample also encode this CDR3. The chain uses TRBV7-2 and TRBJ2-2; tentatively, D is TRBD1 or TRBD2 (5 bases each). Germline CDR1 and CDR2: SGHTA and FQGNSA. V gave up 3 bases and J gave up 5 bases, with 7 bases separating them. The length of the CDR3 is 13 residues. The chain's CDR3 is CASSLGRTGELFF. The CDR3 coding sequence is TGTGCCAGCAGCTTGGGACGAACCGGGGAGCTGTTTTTT.